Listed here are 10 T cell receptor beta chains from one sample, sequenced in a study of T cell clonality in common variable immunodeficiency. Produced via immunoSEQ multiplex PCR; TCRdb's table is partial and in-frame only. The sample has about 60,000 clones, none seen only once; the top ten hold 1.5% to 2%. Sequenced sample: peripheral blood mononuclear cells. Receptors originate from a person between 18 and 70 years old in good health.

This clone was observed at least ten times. CDR3 DNA (partial): TGTGCCTGGACTAAAACTAGCGGGAGTGGTATAGATACG. This sequence encodes CAWTKTSGSGIDT. The whole CDR3 reads CAWTKTSGSGIDTQYF. V gene TRBV30 combines with J gene TRBJ2-3, with 11 bases lining up with TRBD2. With the read ending 3 residues before the CDR3 end, the germline J gene is used to fill in that end. CDR3 length: 16 residues. Germline trimming cut 4 bases from V and 5 bases from J; bases unmatched to any gene: 11. CDR1 is GTSNPN and CDR2 is SVGIG in the germline V gene (reference sequence).

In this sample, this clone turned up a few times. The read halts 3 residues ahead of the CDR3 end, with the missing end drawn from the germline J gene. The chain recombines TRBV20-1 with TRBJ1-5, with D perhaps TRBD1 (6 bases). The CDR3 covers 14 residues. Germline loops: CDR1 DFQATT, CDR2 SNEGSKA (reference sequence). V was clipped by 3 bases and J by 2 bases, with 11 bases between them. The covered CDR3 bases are TGCAGTGCTAGCCTCAGGGGTGGCAATCAGCCC. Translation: CSASLRGGNQP. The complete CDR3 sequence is CSASLRGGNQPQHF.

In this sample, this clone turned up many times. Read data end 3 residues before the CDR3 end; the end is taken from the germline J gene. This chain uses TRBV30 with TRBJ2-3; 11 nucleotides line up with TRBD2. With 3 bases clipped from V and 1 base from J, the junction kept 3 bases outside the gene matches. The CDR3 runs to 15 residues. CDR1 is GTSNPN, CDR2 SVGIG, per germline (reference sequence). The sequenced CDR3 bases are TGTGCCTGGAGCCGACTAGCGGGACGCACAGATACG. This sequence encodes CAWSRLAGRTDT. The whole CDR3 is CAWSRLAGRTDTQYF.

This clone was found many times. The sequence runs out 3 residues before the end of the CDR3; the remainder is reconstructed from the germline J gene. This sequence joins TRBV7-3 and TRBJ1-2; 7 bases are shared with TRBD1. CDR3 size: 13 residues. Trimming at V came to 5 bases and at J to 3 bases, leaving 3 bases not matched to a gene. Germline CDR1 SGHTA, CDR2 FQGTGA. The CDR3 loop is CASSPGTDYGYTF. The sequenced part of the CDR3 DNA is TGTGCCAGCAGCCCGGGGACAGACTATGGC.

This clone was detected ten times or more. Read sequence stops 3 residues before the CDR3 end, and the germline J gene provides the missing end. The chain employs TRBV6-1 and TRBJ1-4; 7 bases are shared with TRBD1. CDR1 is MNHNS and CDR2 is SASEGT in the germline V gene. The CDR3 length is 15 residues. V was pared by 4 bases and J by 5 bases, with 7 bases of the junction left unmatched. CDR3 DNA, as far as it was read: TGTGCCAGCAGTGCCCAGGGGGAGGCAAATGAAAAA. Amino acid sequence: CASSAQGEANEK. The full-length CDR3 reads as CASSAQGEANEKLFF.

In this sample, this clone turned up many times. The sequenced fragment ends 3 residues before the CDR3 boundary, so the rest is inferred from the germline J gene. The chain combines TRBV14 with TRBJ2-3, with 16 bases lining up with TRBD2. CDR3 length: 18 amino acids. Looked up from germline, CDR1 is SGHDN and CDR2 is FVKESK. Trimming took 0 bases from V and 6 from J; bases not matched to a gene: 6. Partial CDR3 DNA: TGTGCCAGCAGCCAAGAAGGGACTAGCGGGAGGGGAGGGGATACG. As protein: CASSQEGTSGRGGDT. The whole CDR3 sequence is CASSQEGTSGRGGDTQYF.

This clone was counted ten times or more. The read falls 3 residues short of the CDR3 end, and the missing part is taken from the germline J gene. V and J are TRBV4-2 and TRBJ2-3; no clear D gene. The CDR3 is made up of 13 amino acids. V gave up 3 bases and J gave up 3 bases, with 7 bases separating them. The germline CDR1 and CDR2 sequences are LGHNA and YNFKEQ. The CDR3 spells CASSHGRTDTQYF. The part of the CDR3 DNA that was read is TGTGCCAGCAGCCACGGTCGAACAGATACG.

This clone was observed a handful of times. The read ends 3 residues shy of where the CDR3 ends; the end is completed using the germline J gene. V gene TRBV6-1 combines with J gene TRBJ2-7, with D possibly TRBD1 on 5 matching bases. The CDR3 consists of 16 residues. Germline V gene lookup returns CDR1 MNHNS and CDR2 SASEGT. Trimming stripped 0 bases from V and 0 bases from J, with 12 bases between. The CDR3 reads CASSEAGHAYSYEQYF. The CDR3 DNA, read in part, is TGTGCCAGCAGTGAAGCGGGGCACGCCTACTCCTACGAG.

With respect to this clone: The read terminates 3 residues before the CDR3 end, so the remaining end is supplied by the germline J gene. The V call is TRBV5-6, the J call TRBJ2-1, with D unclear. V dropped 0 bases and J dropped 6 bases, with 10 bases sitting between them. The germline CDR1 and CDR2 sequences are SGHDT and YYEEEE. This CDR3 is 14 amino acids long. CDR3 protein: CASSLGVSSNEQFF. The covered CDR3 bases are TGTGCCAGCAGCTTGGGAGTCTCCAGCAATGAG. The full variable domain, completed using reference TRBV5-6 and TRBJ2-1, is DAGVTQSPTHLIKTRGQQVTLRCSPKSGHDTVSWYQQALGQGPQFIFQYYEEEERQRGNFPDRFSGHQFPNYSSELNVNALLLGDSALYLCASSLGVSSNEQFFGPGTRLTVL.

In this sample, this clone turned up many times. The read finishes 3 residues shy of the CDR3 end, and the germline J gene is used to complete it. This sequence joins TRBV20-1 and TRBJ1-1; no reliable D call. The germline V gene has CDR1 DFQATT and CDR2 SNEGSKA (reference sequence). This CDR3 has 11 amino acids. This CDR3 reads CSAVMRREAFF. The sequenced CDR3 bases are TGCAGTGCTGTCATGAGGCGGGAA.